Each of the 27 T cell receptor beta chains below was sequenced from the same sample in a study of T cells in Graves' hyperthyroidism and ophthalmopathy. RNA transcripts gave rise to amplified TCR beta CDR3 regions. Primed by the HTBI set, a first-round RT-PCR was run on the TCR CDR3. Each CDR3 protein gets one entry after TCRdb re-called the multiplex PCR reads with MiXCR. The sample shows around 560,000 distinct CDR3 sequences, approximately 15% of them seen only once. The sequenced material came from blood. The receptors originated from a woman aged 18-29 years with Graves' hyperthyroidism.

This clonotype was seen only a few times. The V and J genes are TRBV29-1 and TRBJ2-7; 9 bases fit TRBD1. The trim removed 4 bases at V and 2 bases at J, leaving 15 bases unmatched. Germline CDR1 SQVTM, CDR2 ANQGSEA. The CDR3 contains 17 residues. CDR3 region: CSVVGGFTGQGPYEQYF. The CDR3 DNA is TGCAGCGTTGTGGGGGGGTTCACGGGACAGGGCCCCTACGAGCAGTACTTC.

This clonotype was recorded many times. The chain joins TRBV6-1 to TRBJ1-2, with no clear D. This CDR3 spans 15 amino acids. V was clipped by 10 bases and J by 4 bases, with 22 bases between them. The germline gives CDR1 MNHNS, CDR2 SASEGT. The CDR3 DNA follows: TGTGCCACCTCCATGACGGCCTCGCACCGCTATGGCTACACCTTC. Its translation: CATSMTASHRYGYTF.

The chain recombines TRBV5-6 with TRBJ2-3, with D perhaps TRBD1 or TRBD2 (5 bases each). The V and J ends lost 3 bases and 0 bases respectively, with 8 bases between them. The germline V gene has CDR1 SGHDT and CDR2 YYEEEE. This CDR3 comprises 14 residues. The CDR3 region is CASSWDASTDTQYF. CDR3 bases: TGTGCCAGCAGCTGGGACGCCAGCACAGATACGCAGTATTTT.

The chain's CDR3 is CASSFHGQETPYEQYF. The DNA for the CDR3 is TGTGCCAGCAGTTTTCACGGACAAGAGACCCCCTACGAGCAGTACTTC. V gene TRBV28 combines with J gene TRBJ2-7; weak D call: TRBD1 (5 bases). V gave up 3 bases and J gave up 2 bases, with 17 bases separating them. Per germline, CDR1 MDHEN and CDR2 SYDVKM. This CDR3 comprises 16 residues.

This clonotype occurred many times. The chain employs TRBV2 and TRBJ2-5; D tentatively fits TRBD1 or TRBD2 (5 bases each). Germline CDR1 SNHLY, CDR2 FYNNEI. The CDR3 length is 13 residues. V lost 7 bases to trimming and J lost 0 bases, with 9 bases between them. Here the CDR3 reads CASKRGNQETQYF. The CDR3, as DNA: TGTGCCAGCAAACGGGGCAACCAAGAGACCCAGTACTTC.

This clonotype was observed a few times. This chain joins TRBV5-5 and TRBJ1-6; D gene unclear. The CDR3 totals 16 residues. Trimming stripped 3 bases from V and 0 bases from J, with 10 bases between. The germline gives CDR1 SGHKS, CDR2 YYEKEE (reference sequence). DNA for the CDR3: TGTGCCAGCAGCTACCGACACAGCTCCTATAATTCACCCCTCCACTTT. Translating gives CASSYRHSSYNSPLHF.

This clonotype was seen more than once but under ten times. The rearrangement uses TRBV6-2 or TRBV6-3 and TRBJ2-1; 7 bases agree with TRBD2. Germline CDR1 is MNHEY and CDR2 is SVGEGT. The CDR3 runs 16 residues. After removal of 6 bases from V and 0 bases from J, the junction contained 8 bases not matched to a gene. The CDR3 bases are TGTGCCAGCAGGCCCTACGGGGGGAGCTCCTACAATGAGCAGTTCTTC. Translation: CASRPYGGSSYNEQFF.

Ten or more counts support this clonotype. The chain combines TRBV12-3 or TRBV12-4 with TRBJ2-7; 7 nucleotides align to TRBD2. V gave up 3 bases and J gave up 7 bases; unmatched junction bases: 18. This CDR3 region has 17 residues. The CDR3 protein is CASSFGRSGTGVGEQYF. For the CDR3, the DNA is TGTGCCAGCAGTTTTGGTAGAAGCGGGACGGGGGTCGGTGAGCAGTACTTC.

The table lists this clonotype with many counts. This chain links TRBV20-1 with TRBJ2-7, with D maybe TRBD2 (5 bases). CDR3 length equals 13 residues. The V and J ends lost 4 bases and 3 bases respectively, with 13 bases between them. Germline loops: CDR1 DFQATT, CDR2 SNEGSKA (reference sequence). The CDR3 here is CSATEAGGYEQYF. Written as DNA, the CDR3 is TGCAGTGCTACGGAGGCTGGTGGCTACGAGCAGTACTTC.

The genes are TRBV10-1 and TRBJ2-7, with 7 bases lining up with TRBD1. J was trimmed by 1 base and V by 3 bases; bases with no gene match: 6. This CDR3 has 15 amino acids. Looked up from germline, CDR1 is WNHNN and CDR2 is SYGVQD (reference sequence). The CDR3, as DNA: TGCGCCAGCAGTGACCTTCGACAGGGATCCTACGAGCAGTACTTC. This gives the protein CASSDLRQGSYEQYF.

The table lists this clonotype with many counts. The J gene is TRBJ1-1, the V gene TRBV20-1; no reliable D call. Trimming left V 1 base short and J 2 bases short, with 8 bases between. Germline CDR1 reads DFQATT; CDR2 reads SNEGSKA (reference sequence). This CDR3 is 13 amino acids long. The CDR3 here is CSARVMGNTEAFF. DNA for the CDR3: TGCAGTGCTAGAGTGATGGGAAACACTGAAGCTTTCTTT.

To note about this clonotype: A read error may account for a junction end that differs from germline. The chain employs TRBV12-3 or TRBV12-4 and TRBJ1-1, with a possible D match to TRBD1 (6 bases). The CDR3 consists of 13 residues. The CDR3 nucleotides read TGTGCCAGCGGGCAGGGGAGGAACACTGACGCTTTCTTT. It encodes CASGQGRNTDAFF.

The sample holds a few counts of this clonotype. Compared with germline, one end of the junction differs, possibly owing to a read error. The V and J genes are TRBV20-1 and TRBJ2-1; TRBD2 might be the D (5 bases). The germline gives CDR1 DFQATT, CDR2 SNEGSKA (reference sequence). This CDR3 has 10 residues. The CDR3 region is CNASHNEQFF. The CDR3 nucleotides read TGCAATGCTAGCCACAATGAGCAGTTCTTC.

At least ten counts were recorded for this clonotype. The chain uses TRBV28 and TRBJ2-1; TRBD2 matches 8 bases. There are 13 residues in the CDR3. Germline CDR1 reads MDHEN; CDR2 reads SYDVKM. The junction had 11 bases not matched to a gene; V was cut back by 4 bases and J by 15 bases. CDR3 coding DNA: TGTGCCAGCAGTTATTTCAGCGGGAGTCGTACGTTCTTC. Its translation is CASSYFSGSRTFF.

This clonotype occurred many times. The V and J genes are TRBV20-1 and TRBJ2-5, with 8 bases identical to TRBD1. Trimming removed 0 bases from V and 7 bases from J; junction bases left unmatched: 10. This CDR3 is 15 amino acids long. Germline CDR1 reads DFQATT; CDR2 reads SNEGSKA (reference sequence). The CDR3 region has the DNA TGCAGTGCTAGAGATTCAGGGGGCCAGATCGGGACCCAGTACTTC. Residues: CSARDSGGQIGTQYF.

This chain uses TRBV6-1 with TRBJ1-1, with 8 bases identical to TRBD1. This CDR3 spans 17 amino acids. The J segment lost 5 bases and the V segment lost 6 bases, leaving 17 bases of the junction unmatched. In germline, CDR1 is MNHNS, CDR2 SASEGT. CDR3 DNA: TGTGCCAGCAGCAGATCCATTCCAGGGGGCGCGGGGACTGAAGCTTTCTTT. Translation gives CASSRSIPGGAGTEAFF.

This clonotype was recorded at least ten times. V usage is TRBV12-3 or TRBV12-4 and J usage is TRBJ1-6; D is uncertain. The ends were cut back, 3 bases at V and 8 bases at J, with 11 bases in the middle. The CDR3 totals 14 residues. The CDR3 DNA reads as TGTGCCAGCAGTTTGCGGAGGGAGCATTCACCCCTCCACTTT. It specifies CASSLRREHSPLHF.

The genes are TRBV19 and TRBJ2-1; TRBD2 agrees at 7 bases. The CDR3 is 13 amino acids. Germline V gives CDR1 LNHDA, CDR2 SQIVND (reference sequence). After removal of 7 bases from V and 5 bases from J, the junction contained 5 bases not matched to a gene. The CDR3 spells CASTSAGDNEQFF. The CDR3 coding sequence is TGTGCCAGTACCTCCGCGGGAGACAATGAGCAGTTCTTC.

This clonotype came up many times. This sequence joins TRBV2 and TRBJ2-7; 7 bases align to TRBD1. The V gene end was trimmed by 6 bases and the J gene end by 2 bases; junction bases not matched to a gene: 4. This CDR3 spans 13 amino acids. Germline CDR1 and CDR2: SNHLY and FYNNEI. The CDR3 DNA is TGTGCCAGCAGCGATACAGGGGCCTACGAGCAGTACTTC. Its protein product is CASSDTGAYEQYF.

This clonotype was seen only a few times. This chain joins TRBV29-1 and TRBJ2-3, with D perhaps TRBD2 (5 bases). CDR1 and CDR2 (germline): SQVTM, ANQGSEA. The CDR3 runs 12 residues. Trimming took 7 bases from V and 1 from J, leaving 9 bases between them. The CDR3 DNA sequence: TGCAGCGCTCGGGATGGCACAGATACGCAGTATTTT. Translation: CSARDGTDTQYF.

In its sample, this clonotype was seen many times. The rearrangement uses TRBV7-2 and TRBJ1-2; D unresolved. The CDR3 runs to 13 residues. Germline V gives CDR1 SGHTA, CDR2 FQGNSA. Trimming removed 1 base from V and 5 bases from J, with 8 bases in between. CDR3 residues: CASSLVTEYGYTF. The DNA for the CDR3 is TGTGCCAGCAGCTTAGTAACTGAATATGGCTACACCTTC.

The V call is TRBV6-5, the J call TRBJ1-5; 9 nucleotides line up with TRBD1. The CDR3 length is 17 residues. V dropped 2 bases and J dropped 6; count of bases not matched to a gene: 11. Germline V gene data show CDR1 as MNHEY and CDR2 as SVGAGI. CDR3 protein: CASSYLLGTGNRQPQHF. The CDR3 region has the DNA TGTGCCAGCAGTTACCTCTTAGGGACAGGGAATCGTCAGCCCCAGCATTTT.

This rearrangement joins TRBV20-1 to TRBJ1-4, with a tentative D call TRBD1 (6 bases). The V and J ends lost 4 bases and 8 bases respectively, with 11 bases between them. The CDR3 sequence is 12 residues long. CDR1 is DFQATT, CDR2 SNEGSKA, per germline (reference sequence). The CDR3 coding sequence is TGCAGTGCTATCAGGGGACAAGAAAAACTGTTTTTT. This gives the protein CSAIRGQEKLFF.

This clonotype was counted only a few times. The chain has TRBV3-1 and TRBJ2-3; 7 bases line up with TRBD1. The germline V gene encodes CDR1 LGHDT and CDR2 YNNKEL (reference sequence). V lost 5 bases to trimming and J lost 3 bases; unmatched junction nucleotides: 5. This CDR3 has 14 amino acids. The CDR3 nucleotides are TGTGCCAGCAGCAGGACAGGTTTAACAGATACGCAGTATTTT. Amino acid sequence: CASSRTGLTDTQYF.

This clonotype showed up just a few times. This chain uses TRBV7-2 with TRBJ2-7; TRBD1 is a possible D gene (6 bases). Trimming removed 5 bases from V and 0 bases from J, with 14 bases in between. This CDR3 comprises 15 residues. Germline V CDR1 and CDR2: SGHTA, FQGNSA. In DNA, the CDR3 is TGTGCCAGCAGCCTAGGGACAACCGTCTCCTACGAGCAGTACTTC. Its protein is CASSLGTTVSYEQYF.

This sequence joins TRBV5-6 and TRBJ2-3; D assignment may be TRBD1 or TRBD2 (5 bases each). The V gene lost 7 bases and the J gene lost 5 bases, with 17 bases spanning the gap. The CDR3 runs 14 residues. Per germline, CDR1 SGHDT and CDR2 YYEEEE. In DNA, the CDR3 is TGTGCCAGCTGCCCCTGGGGGTCCCGAGATACGCAGTATTTT. It codes for CASCPWGSRDTQYF.

This sequence joins TRBV28 and TRBJ2-7; TRBD1 matches at 8 bases. Unmatched junction bases numbered 10, after V lost 6 bases and J lost 6 bases. This CDR3 has 14 amino acids. Germline CDR1 and CDR2: MDHEN and SYDVKM. The CDR3 is CASRPMDREGEQYF. The CDR3 nucleotides are TGTGCCAGCAGGCCGATGGACAGGGAAGGCGAGCAGTACTTC.